Reported below is one T cell receptor (beta chain). Using immunoSEQ multiplex PCR, the repertoire was profiled, and TCRdb retains in-frame clones only, with some absent. Of over 60,000 clones listed, about 93% are singletons. The sample originates from a study of T cell changes during pregnancy in multiple sclerosis. Specimen: peripheral blood, collected in the first trimester of pregnancy. The sequence was obtained from a female donor with multiple sclerosis, enrolled in a pregnancy study.

The CDR3 region has the DNA TGTGCCAGCAGCTTGGGACAGGCTAATGAAAAACTGTTTTTT. Amino acids: CASSLGQANEKLFF. This rearrangement joins TRBV11-2 to TRBJ1-4, with 8 bases identical to TRBD1. The CDR3 has 14 amino acids. Germline values: CDR1 SGHAT, CDR2 FQNNGV. J gave up 3 bases and V 3 bases, and 0 bases lay outside the gene matches.